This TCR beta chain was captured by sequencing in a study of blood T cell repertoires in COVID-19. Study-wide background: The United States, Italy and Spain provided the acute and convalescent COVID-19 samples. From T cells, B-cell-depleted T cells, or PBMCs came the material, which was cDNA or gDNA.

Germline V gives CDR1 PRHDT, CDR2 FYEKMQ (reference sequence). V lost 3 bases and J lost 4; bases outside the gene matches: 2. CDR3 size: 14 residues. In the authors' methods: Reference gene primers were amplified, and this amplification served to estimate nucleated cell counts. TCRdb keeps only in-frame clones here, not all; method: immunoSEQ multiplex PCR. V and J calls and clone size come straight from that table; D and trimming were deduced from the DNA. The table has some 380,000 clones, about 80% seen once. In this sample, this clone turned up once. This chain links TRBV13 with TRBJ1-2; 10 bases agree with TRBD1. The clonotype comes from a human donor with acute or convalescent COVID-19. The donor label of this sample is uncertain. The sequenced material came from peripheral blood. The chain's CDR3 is CASSFGDRGYGYTF. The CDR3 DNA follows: TGTGCCAGCAGCTTTGGGGACAGGGGCTATGGCTACACCTTC.